This T cell receptor beta chain was identified during a study of T cell repertoires in cytomegalovirus infection. Looking at the study overall: HLA-C-restricted CMV epitopes, recently identified, and well-studied HLA-B-restricted ones were used by the study. Indications of both CMV infection and matching HLA type were provided by public TCR beta signatures.

In regard to this clonotype: Its target is unknown.

Study results and caveats: Carriers of CMV and the relevant HLA type were discriminated by public TCR beta frequency. Clonotypes of TCR beta that were HLA-C-restricted and CMV-specific dominated the ex vivo response.

One entry per CDR3 protein results from TCRdb running MiXCR on the reads. The repertoire holds 640,000 or so distinct CDR3 sequences, with around 35% as singletons. The sequenced sample was cultured PBMCs, obtained from culture after CMV antigen stimulation. The receptor's source is a human donor in good health (CMV status not recorded). Some clones in this sample may be carry-over from other donors' samples.

The CDR3 sequence is CATSRVLGLNMNTEAFF. For the CDR3, the DNA is TGTGCCACCAGCAGAGTGCTAGGGCTGAACATGAACACTGAAGCTTTCTTT. The chain carries TRBV15 and TRBJ1-1; D is undetermined. The germline gives CDR1 LNHNV, CDR2 YYDKDF (reference sequence). The CDR3 is 17 amino acids. V was shortened by 1 base and J by 0 bases, with 15 bases between the two germline ends.